Below, 20 T cell receptor beta chains from the same sample are listed, as sequenced in a study of T-cell reconstitution after alpha-beta-depleted transplantation in children (dated by TCRdb to 2016 to 2017). The intended sense of this specimen's treatment or condition label: allogeneic hematopoietic cell transplantation with graft depleted of TCRalphabeta T cells and CD19 B cells. The library was made by PCR. TCRdb lists the instrument as Illumina HiSeq 2500. To normalize quantification of the TCRbeta repertoire, the TCR libraries were built with molecular barcoding that relied on unique molecular identifiers. TCRdb reprocessing: public reads trimmed at Q25 with fastp, clones called with MiXCR, in-frame beta chains kept. All rows with the same CDR3 protein become a single entry with the most common DNA and genes. The sample data list under 250,000 distinct CDR3 sequences, and under 30% of these were observed just once. 4.8% of the sample is taken by the ten largest.

The sequences come from PBMCs, mostly from graft donor cells, collected 360 days after TCRalphabeta/CD19-depleted stem cell transplant. These receptors came from a female patient aged 2-10 years who had a stem cell transplant for congenital amegakaryocytic thrombocytopenia, so the T cells may come from the graft donor.

This clonotype turned up a few times. The chain joins TRBV7-9 to TRBJ1-6; 7 bases fit TRBD1. Germline V lookup: CDR1 SEHNR, CDR2 FQNEAQ (reference sequence). V lost 5 bases to trimming and J lost 3 bases; unmatched junction nucleotides: 4. The CDR3 spans 15 residues. The CDR3 sequence is CASSLGTDYNSPLHF. In DNA form, the CDR3 reads TGTGCCAGCAGCCTCGGGACAGACTATAATTCACCCCTCCACTTT.

A few counts support this clonotype. This chain joins TRBV11-2 and TRBJ2-1; no clear D. This CDR3 is built from 17 residues. Deletions cut 4 bases from V and 0 bases from J, with 16 bases between. Germline lookup yields CDR1 SGHAT and CDR2 FQNNGV. CDR3 region: CASSSVRVGSSYNEQFF. Here the CDR3 DNA reads TGTGCCAGCAGCTCCGTACGGGTCGGAAGCTCCTACAATGAGCAGTTCTTC.

The chain combines TRBV27 with TRBJ1-5, with D unresolved. Germline loops: CDR1 MNHEY, CDR2 SMNVEV (reference sequence). Trimming pared 0 bases from V and 0 bases from J, leaving 6 bases between. The CDR3 extends over 15 amino acids. The chain's CDR3 is CASSLSWLSNQPQHF. Here the CDR3 DNA reads TGTGCCAGCAGTTTATCGTGGCTTAGCAATCAGCCCCAGCATTTT.

The J gene is TRBJ2-3, the V gene TRBV12-3 or TRBV12-4; the D is unclear. V was shortened by 4 bases and J by 2 bases, with 4 bases between the two germline ends. CDR3 length: 12 residues. CDR3 DNA: TGTGCCAGCAGTTACAACACAGATACGCAGTATTTT. Its protein product is CASSYNTDTQYF.

This clonotype was seen a single time. The chain employs TRBV14 and TRBJ2-7; no definite D call. The germline CDR1 and CDR2 sequences are SGHDN and FVKESK. The germline V and J ends were trimmed by 1 base and 1 base, with 11 bases remaining between them. The CDR3 extends over 15 amino acids. The CDR3 sequence is CASSQGEAISYEQYF. CDR3 nucleotides: TGTGCCAGCAGCCAAGGCGAGGCAATATCCTACGAGCAGTACTTC.

This clonotype was seen a few times. The genes are TRBV11-2 and TRBJ2-7, with 14 bases identical to TRBD2. The V segment lost 4 bases and the J segment 2 bases; nucleotides outside the gene matches: 16. Germline V gives CDR1 SGHAT, CDR2 FQNNGV. The CDR3 length is 20 residues. CDR3 bases: TGTGCCAGCAGCTACCCCACCGGGACTAGCGGGAGTCGGGCCCCCTACGAGCAGTACTTC. Its protein is CASSYPTGTSGSRAPYEQYF. The whole variable domain, filled in from reference TRBV11-2 and TRBJ2-7, reads EAGVAQSPRYKIIEKRQSVAFWCNPISGHATLYWYQQILGQGPKLLIQFQNNGVVDDSQLPKDRFSAERLKGVDSTLKIQPAKLEDSAVYLCASSYPTGTSGSRAPYEQYFGPGTRLTVT.

This sequence joins TRBV4-3 and TRBJ2-7, with no clear D. CDR1 LGHNA and CDR2 YSLEER come from the germline V gene. This CDR3 comprises 16 residues. Trimming stripped 0 bases from V and 3 bases from J, with 15 bases between. The CDR3 DNA is TGCGCCAGCAGCCAAGACTTCAGTCCGCTAGTCTACGAGCAGTACTTC. It is translated as CASSQDFSPLVYEQYF.

This clonotype has a count of ten or more. The chain joins TRBV28 to TRBJ1-1, with D unresolved. The V and J ends lost 6 bases and 2 bases respectively, with 13 bases between them. Germline V gene lookup returns CDR1 MDHEN and CDR2 SYDVKM. There are 14 residues in the CDR3. The CDR3 DNA follows: TGTGCCAGCAGCCTAGGAGGACTTAACACTGAAGCTTTCTTT. Encoded protein: CASSLGGLNTEAFF.

This sequence joins TRBV6-5 and TRBJ2-1; no firm D call. Trimming removed 3 bases at V and 2 bases at J, with 5 bases between. The CDR3 covers 13 residues. CDR1 is MNHEY and CDR2 is SVGAGI in the germline V gene. The DNA of the CDR3 is TGTGCCAGCAGTTATACGGCCTACAATGAGCAGTTCTTC. It codes for CASSYTAYNEQFF.

The chain joins TRBV29-1 to TRBJ2-1; D uncertain. CDR1 and CDR2 (germline): SQVTM, ANQGSEA. Trimming removed 0 bases at V and 10 bases at J, with 13 bases between. The CDR3 extends over 13 amino acids. DNA of the CDR3: TGCAGCGTTGAAGATCAAGGCGGATGGGAGCAGTTCTTC. Amino acid sequence: CSVEDQGGWEQFF.

This clonotype was seen a handful of times. The chain combines TRBV24-1 with TRBJ2-1; D uncertain. Between the trimmed V and J ends, which lost 4 bases and 10 bases, there was a span of 13 bases. The germline CDR1 and CDR2 sequences are KGHDR and SFDVKD. This CDR3 comprises 13 residues. The CDR3 sequence: CATSDSSWIEQFF. As DNA, the CDR3 is TGTGCCACCAGTGACTCCTCATGGATCGAGCAGTTCTTC.

The chain links TRBV3-1 to TRBJ2-4; no firm D call. The CDR3 has 17 amino acids. The V end was cut by 0 bases, the J end by 0 bases, with 12 bases between. The V gene's germline CDR1 is LGHDT and CDR2 YNNKEL (reference sequence). The CDR3 DNA reads as TGTGCCAGCAGCCAAGATCTTGGGCCGAGAGCCAAAAACATTCAGTACTTC. The encoded protein is CASSQDLGPRAKNIQYF.

This clonotype was counted between two and nine times. The chain carries TRBV4-3 and TRBJ1-2, with no clear D. Germline V gene data show CDR1 as LGHNA and CDR2 as YSLEER. CDR3 size: 17 residues. With 1 base removed from V and 0 bases from J, the gap between germline ends came to 15 bases. CDR3: CASSQVFGESPNYGYTF. Written as DNA, the CDR3 is TGCGCCAGCAGCCAAGTGTTTGGGGAGTCCCCTAACTATGGCTACACCTTC.

This rearrangement joins TRBV20-1 to TRBJ2-3, with TRBD2 matching over 9 bases. Germline V gene lookup returns CDR1 DFQATT and CDR2 SNEGSKA (reference sequence). The CDR3 is 16 residues long. The junction had 6 bases not matched to a gene; V was cut back by 1 base and J by 1 base. The CDR3 sequence is CSARVPAGGRTDTQYF. The CDR3 DNA reads TGCAGTGCTAGAGTACCAGCGGGAGGACGCACAGATACGCAGTATTTT.

This clonotype has just a few counts. The V gene is TRBV15, the J gene TRBJ1-4; D not resolved. There are 16 residues in the CDR3. Germline lookup yields CDR1 LNHNV and CDR2 YYDKDF (reference sequence). Trimming took 0 bases from V and 5 from J, leaving 13 bases between them. Here the CDR3 DNA reads TGTGCCACCAGCAGAGATACTACCGGTCAGAATGAAAAACTGTTTTTT. Translated: CATSRDTTGQNEKLFF.

The chain recombines TRBV6-1 with TRBJ1-6; TRBD1 matches at 7 bases. The V gene's germline CDR1 is MNHNS and CDR2 SASEGT. V gave up 1 base and J gave up 7 bases; unmatched junction bases: 4. The CDR3 is made up of 15 amino acids. DNA of the CDR3: TGTGCCAGCAGTGAAGAAGACAGGGAAAATTCACCCCTCCACTTT. Encoded protein: CASSEEDRENSPLHF.

The chain has TRBV12-3 or TRBV12-4 and TRBJ2-2; 7 bases agree with TRBD1. This CDR3 region has 14 residues. The trim removed 5 bases at V and 6 bases at J, leaving 6 bases unmatched. The CDR3, as DNA: TGTGCCAGCAGTCCACAGGGGTGGGCCGGGGAGCTGTTTTTT. It encodes CASSPQGWAGELFF.

In this sample, this clonotype turned up a few times. This chain connects TRBV6-2 or TRBV6-3 to TRBJ2-7, with TRBD1 matching 7 bases. Germline V CDR1 and CDR2: MNHEY, SVGEGT. The CDR3 sequence is 13 residues long. With V trimmed by 8 bases and J by 3 bases, 7 bases remained unmatched. The CDR3 sequence is CASGRTGHYEQYF. The CDR3 DNA is TGTGCCAGCGGAAGGACAGGTCACTACGAGCAGTACTTC.

There are many counts of this clonotype. This chain connects TRBV14 to TRBJ2-7; no firm D call. This CDR3 comprises 13 residues. Germline V gives CDR1 SGHDN, CDR2 FVKESK. Trimming took off 4 bases at V and 1 base at J, with 8 bases between the two ends. CDR3 amino acids: CASSLQASYEQYF. The CDR3 coding sequence is TGTGCCAGCAGCCTCCAGGCTTCCTACGAGCAGTACTTC.

This clonotype was observed a handful of times. The chain recombines TRBV3-1 with TRBJ2-2, with TRBD2 identical over 14 bases. V trimming: 5 bases; J trimming: 4 bases; junction bases outside the gene matches: 6. This CDR3 is 17 amino acids long. CDR1 and CDR2 (germline): LGHDT, YNNKEL (reference sequence). The CDR3 reads CASSRLAGGPGTGELFF. DNA of the CDR3: TGTGCCAGCAGCAGACTAGCGGGAGGGCCGGGCACCGGGGAGCTGTTTTTT.